This T cell receptor (beta chain) was found in a study of T cells after yellow fever vaccination. Study details: For low cell numbers, libraries were made with SMART-Seq v4 Ultra Low Input. Notes on the study in general: It was a weaker secondary response, yet one that peaked faster, at day 5 versus 15.

A process of 5'RACE template switching, which added a universal primer site and UMIs, was used to make TCR cDNA. TCRdb processed the 5' RACE reads anew with MiXCR; each CDR3 protein has one entry. The sample lists some 390,000 distinct CDR3 sequences, more than 5.5% occurring once. In its sample, this clonotype was seen many times. Antigen specificity is unknown. V was cut by 5 bases and J by 1 base, with 13 bases left in between. From germline, CDR1 is SGHTA and CDR2 FQGNSA. CDR3 length equals 15 residues. This specimen was PBMCs, taken 5 days after the yellow fever booster vaccination. The chain recombines TRBV7-2 with TRBJ2-3; tentative D call: TRBD1 (6 bases). The receptor comes from a man aged 25 to 40 who received the YFV17D yellow fever vaccine. CDR3 sequence: CASSHRDTRTDTQYF. The DNA for the CDR3 is TGTGCCAGCAGCCACCGGGACACCCGCACAGATACGCAGTATTTT.